The 27 T cell receptor beta chains given below trace back to one sample, sequenced in a study of T-cell reconstitution after alpha-beta-depleted transplantation in children. Unique molecular identifiers were incorporated during preparation of the TCRbeta library. TCRdb reprocessed the PCR reads with MiXCR, giving one entry per CDR3 protein. Of just under 550,000 distinct CDR3 sequences in the sample, 15% to 20% are singletons; the top ten hold 3% to 3.5%. The sample consisted of PBMCs from the stem cell graft donor, taken from the stem cell graft. The receptors were sampled from a human donor who donated a stem cell graft to a child with acute lymphoblastic leukemia.

This chain connects TRBV5-5 to TRBJ2-1; 7 positions agree with TRBD1. This CDR3 has 14 residues. In germline, CDR1 is SGHKS, CDR2 YYEKEE (reference sequence). Unmatched junction bases numbered 6, after V lost 0 bases and J lost 9 bases. This CDR3 reads CASSLGQGSGEQFF. In DNA form, the CDR3 reads TGTGCCAGCAGCTTGGGACAGGGCAGCGGTGAGCAGTTCTTC.

DNA for the CDR3: TGTGCCAGCAGCCCCCGGGGCGGCAGGGCTAACTATGGCTACACCTTC. This sequence encodes CASSPRGGRANYGYTF. The chain has TRBV5-5 and TRBJ1-2, with D perhaps matching TRBD1 (5 bases). Germline lookup yields CDR1 SGHKS and CDR2 YYEKEE (reference sequence). The CDR3 totals 16 residues. V shed 4 bases and J shed 0 bases, with 16 bases lying between them.

The table lists this clonotype with many counts. This chain links TRBV5-1 with TRBJ2-1; D is possibly TRBD2 (5 bases). This CDR3 has 17 amino acids. Trimming took off 2 bases at V and 0 bases at J, with 15 bases between the two ends. Germline values: CDR1 SGHRS, CDR2 YFSETQ. In nucleotides, the CDR3 is TGCGCCAGCAGCTTCCCCCCCGGACTCGTCTCCTACAATGAGCAGTTCTTC. Encoded protein: CASSFPPGLVSYNEQFF.

V and J are TRBV12-3 or TRBV12-4 and TRBJ1-5; no reliable D call. V lost 9 bases and J lost 6, with 12 bases in between. This CDR3 is 12 amino acids long. The CDR3 nucleotides read TGTGCCAGTCGCAAGAGTGGTCAGCCCCAGCATTTT. Translating gives CASRKSGQPQHF.

The chain couples TRBV29-1 to TRBJ2-5; weak D call: TRBD2 (7 bases). This CDR3 is 15 amino acids long. V dropped 4 bases and J dropped 2 bases, with 17 bases sitting between them. The germline gives CDR1 SQVTM, CDR2 ANQGSEA. The CDR3 DNA reads TGCAGCGTTGGGGGAGGGGGATTGGGGCAAGAGACCCAGTACTTC. Amino acids: CSVGGGGLGQETQYF.

The rearrangement joins TRBV12-3 or TRBV12-4 to TRBJ2-1; 7 nucleotides agree with TRBD1. V lost 3 bases and J lost 6; bases outside the gene matches: 5. This CDR3 is 14 amino acids long. The CDR3 DNA reads TGTGCCAGCAGTTTGGGGACAGTCCTCAATGAGCAGTTCTTC. Its translation is CASSLGTVLNEQFF.

This clonotype has more than one count but fewer than ten. V and J are TRBV5-1 and TRBJ1-1; D unclear. Germline V lookup: CDR1 SGHRS, CDR2 YFSETQ. The CDR3 is 14 residues long. Trimming stripped 7 bases from V and 1 base from J, with 14 bases between. The CDR3 DNA reads TGCGCCAGCTCTTTGATCGCGCAGAACACTGAAGCTTTCTTT. Its protein product is CASSLIAQNTEAFF. The full variable domain, rest sourced from reference TRBV5-1 and TRBJ1-1, is KAGVTQTPRYLIKTRGQQVTLSCSPISGHRSVSWYQQTPGQGLQFLFEYFSETQRNKGNFPGRFSGRQFSNSRSEMNVSTLELGDSALYLCASSLIAQNTEAFFGQGTRLTVV.

The chain employs TRBV20-1 and TRBJ1-5, with D unresolved. CDR3 size: 10 residues. Looked up from germline, CDR1 is DFQATT and CDR2 is SNEGSKA (reference sequence). Trimming pared 7 bases from V and 4 bases from J, leaving 5 bases between. DNA of the CDR3: TGCAGTGTCGGTAATCAGCCCCAGCATTTT. Protein sequence: CSVGNQPQHF.

This clonotype was recorded at least ten times. Just one base apart from a much larger clone, this may be a read error. The genes are TRBV5-1 and TRBJ2-7; D is unclear. The germline V gene encodes CDR1 SGHRS and CDR2 YFSETQ. The germline V and J ends were trimmed by 0 bases and 5 bases, with 3 bases remaining between them. This CDR3 is built from 11 residues. CDR3 nucleotides: TGCGCCAGCAGCTTGGGCCACGAGCAGTACTTC. It encodes CASSLGHEQYF.

The chain uses TRBV15 and TRBJ1-1; 7 nucleotides line up with TRBD1. The CDR3 sequence is 16 residues long. The germline CDR1 and CDR2 sequences are LNHNV and YYDKDF (reference sequence). V was pared by 0 bases and J by 1 base, with 5 bases of the junction left unmatched. CDR3 protein: CATSRDEGQTNTEAFF. CDR3 nucleotides: TGTGCCACCAGCAGAGACGAGGGACAGACGAACACTGAAGCTTTCTTT.

This clonotype was observed a few times. V is TRBV4-1 and J is TRBJ2-4; the match to TRBD1 covers 7 bases. CDR3 length: 17 amino acids. After removal of 3 bases from V and 2 bases from J, the junction contained 10 bases not matched to a gene. Germline-derived CDR1 and CDR2 are MGHRA and YSYEKL. DNA of the CDR3: TGCGCCAGCAGCCAGTTACCGGGACAGAGTTCCAAAAACATTCAGTACTTC. It specifies CASSQLPGQSSKNIQYF.

This clonotype was observed a handful of times. This chain links TRBV7-3 with TRBJ2-4; the D call may be TRBD1 or TRBD2 (5 bases each). V gave up 4 bases and J gave up 8 bases, with 18 bases separating them. The CDR3 is 15 amino acids. Germline V gene lookup returns CDR1 SGHTA and CDR2 FQGTGA. CDR3 sequence: CASSSFARGVDIQYF. The DNA for the CDR3 is TGTGCCAGCAGCTCCTTCGCGAGGGGAGTTGACATTCAGTACTTC.

This clonotype was observed many times. This chain connects TRBV29-1 to TRBJ2-1; no definite D call. This CDR3 has 10 amino acids. The V end lost 4 bases, the J end lost 7 bases, and 5 bases lay between the germline ends. The germline V gene encodes CDR1 SQVTM and CDR2 ANQGSEA. The CDR3 nucleotides are TGCAGCGTTGGGGGTAATGAGCAGTTCTTC. This encodes CSVGGNEQFF.

This clonotype appeared a few times. The chain employs TRBV20-1 and TRBJ2-5; D is possibly TRBD2 (6 bases). This CDR3 has 12 amino acids. V lost 5 bases, J lost 1 base, and 8 bases lay in between. Germline V gene lookup returns CDR1 DFQATT and CDR2 SNEGSKA (reference sequence). In nucleotides, the CDR3 is TGCAGTGCTCAGCGGGCCCAAGAGACCCAGTACTTC. Its translation: CSAQRAQETQYF.

This clonotype was seen only a few times. The chain carries TRBV5-1 and TRBJ2-7; TRBD1 aligns across 8 bases. CDR1 and CDR2 from the germline V gene are SGHRS and YFSETQ. The CDR3 runs to 13 residues. The V segment lost 4 bases and the J segment 5 bases; nucleotides outside the gene matches: 5. CDR3 in amino acids: CASSQGQGDEQYF. Here the CDR3 DNA reads TGCGCCAGCAGCCAAGGACAGGGTGACGAGCAGTACTTC.

This chain connects TRBV7-6 to TRBJ2-3, with a tentative D call TRBD2 (6 bases). Germline values: CDR1 SGHVS, CDR2 FNYEAQ. V was cut by 5 bases and J by 2 bases, with 11 bases left in between. The CDR3 is made up of 14 amino acids. The CDR3 loop is CASSRRGNTDTQYF. The DNA of the CDR3 is TGTGCCAGCAGCCGCCGGGGGAACACAGATACGCAGTATTTT.

This clonotype was counted once. This chain uses TRBV20-1 with TRBJ1-2, with 7 positions matching TRBD1. The CDR3 loop spans 12 amino acids. Germline values: CDR1 DFQATT, CDR2 SNEGSKA (reference sequence). With V trimmed by 6 bases and J by 8 bases, 9 bases remained unmatched. The CDR3 protein is CSAQTGLGGYTF. In nucleotides, the CDR3 is TGCAGTGCCCAGACAGGGCTTGGGGGCTACACCTTC.

This chain uses TRBV20-1 with TRBJ2-1, with 8 bases fitting TRBD1. Germline V gives CDR1 DFQATT, CDR2 SNEGSKA (reference sequence). With V trimmed by 1 base and J by 3 bases, 5 bases remained unmatched. The CDR3 totals 15 residues. Here the CDR3 DNA reads TGCAGTGCTAGAGTAGGACAGGGCTTCTACAATGAGCAGTTCTTC. This gives the protein CSARVGQGFYNEQFF.

This clonotype occurred a few times. The chain joins TRBV4-1 to TRBJ2-3; a weak D match, TRBD2 (5 bases). V was trimmed by 1 base and J by 2 bases, leaving 10 bases between them. CDR3 length: 15 amino acids. CDR1 and CDR2 (germline): MGHRA, YSYEKL. CDR3 DNA: TGCGCCAGCAGCCAAGGTCAGCGGTACACAGATACGCAGTATTTT. Protein sequence: CASSQGQRYTDTQYF.

This clonotype was detected a few times. This chain uses TRBV29-1 with TRBJ2-2, with D uncertain. V was shortened by 2 bases and J by 8 bases, with 12 bases between the two germline ends. This CDR3 has 13 residues. The germline CDR1 and CDR2 sequences are SQVTM and ANQGSEA. The CDR3 nucleotides are TGCAGCGTTGAAACTCGGATGGGTGGGGAGCTGTTTTTT. This encodes CSVETRMGGELFF.

This clonotype turned up a few times. The chain carries TRBV6-2 or TRBV6-3 and TRBJ2-7; 13 bases agree with TRBD2. The CDR3 consists of 18 residues. Looked up from germline, CDR1 is MNHEY and CDR2 is SVGEGT. V lost 0 bases and J lost 5; bases outside the gene matches: 10. The CDR3 nucleotides read TGTGCCAGCAGTTACTCTCCCATCGGGACTAGCGGGGCCGACGAGCAGTACTTC. This sequence encodes CASSYSPIGTSGADEQYF.

This clonotype was detected a few times. This chain uses TRBV27 with TRBJ2-1; no clear D. The CDR3 totals 14 residues. From germline, CDR1 is MNHEY and CDR2 SMNVEV (reference sequence). Trimming took 3 bases from V and 7 from J, leaving 13 bases between them. The CDR3 DNA reads as TGTGCCAGCAGTTTGTCTAGTCACCGGAATGAGCAGTTCTTC. Amino acid sequence: CASSLSSHRNEQFF.

This sequence joins TRBV30 and TRBJ2-1, with a tentative D call TRBD2 (6 bases). The CDR3 totals 13 residues. The V gene's germline CDR1 is GTSNPN and CDR2 SVGIG (reference sequence). The ends were cut back, 1 base at V and 14 bases at J, with 18 bases in the middle. CDR3: CAWSDRDLYPEFF. The CDR3 DNA reads TGTGCCTGGAGTGACCGGGACTTATATCCGGAGTTCTTC.

This clonotype was picked up many times. V usage is TRBV15 and J usage is TRBJ1-2; TRBD1 matches 11 bases. Per germline, CDR1 LNHNV and CDR2 YYDKDF (reference sequence). V lost 3 bases to trimming and J lost 3 bases; unmatched junction nucleotides: 3. There are 15 residues in the CDR3. The CDR3 DNA is TGTGCCACCAGCAGTGGGACAGGGGGTTACTATGGCTACACCTTC. Its translation is CATSSGTGGYYGYTF. The full variable domain, in which reference TRBV15 and TRBJ1-2 provide the parts outside the CDR3, is DAMVIQNPRYQVTQFGKPVTLSCSQTLNHNVMYWYQQKSSQAPKLLFHYYDKDFNNEADTPDNFQSRRPNTSFCFLDIRSPGLGDTAMYLCATSSGTGGYYGYTFGSGTRLTVV.

In its sample, this clonotype was seen a few times. The rearrangement joins TRBV9 to TRBJ1-2, with TRBD1 matching over 7 bases. Trimming took 4 bases from V and 4 from J; bases not matched to a gene: 13. This CDR3 is built from 16 residues. From germline, CDR1 is SGDLS and CDR2 YYNGEE. CDR3 amino acids: CASSSHRGPSGYGYTF. The CDR3, as DNA: TGTGCCAGCAGCTCTCACAGGGGTCCCTCTGGCTATGGCTACACCTTC.

The chain joins TRBV12-5 to TRBJ2-2; the D is unclear. CDR3 size: 14 residues. The germline CDR1 and CDR2 sequences are LGHNT and FRNRAP. V lost 2 bases to trimming and J lost 4 bases, with 8 bases between them. CDR3 sequence: CASGLTSFTGELFF. Written as DNA, the CDR3 is TGTGCTAGTGGTTTGACCAGCTTCACCGGGGAGCTGTTTTTT. The full variable domain, its missing parts supplied by reference TRBV12-5 and TRBJ2-2, is DARVTQTPRHKVTEMGQEVTMRCQPILGHNTVFWYRQTMMQGLELLAYFRNRAPLDDSGMPKDRFSAEMPDATLATLKIQPSEPRDSAVYFCASGLTSFTGELFFGEGSRLTVL.

This clonotype occurred a few times. This chain uses TRBV6-5 with TRBJ1-2; TRBD1 is a possible D gene (5 bases). V shed 2 bases and J shed 6 bases, with 7 bases lying between them. CDR3 length: 12 residues. CDR1 and CDR2 from the germline V gene are MNHEY and SVGAGI. CDR3 nucleotides: TGTGCCAGCAGTTACAGGGGTCATGGCTACACCTTC. Protein sequence: CASSYRGHGYTF.